This TCR delta chain was sequenced in a study of gamma-delta chains in newborns, infants, children. The overall study: Innate gammadelta T cells reportedly expand polyclonally right after birth, driven by microbial exposure, per the title.

This CDR3 region has 14 residues. CDR1 GEAIGNYY and CDR2 EKD come from the germline V gene. Trimming left V 3 bases short and J 5 bases short, with 15 bases between. TCRdb re-called clones from the reads using CATT. The sample has about 11,000 delta-chain clones, 8.5% to 9% seen once; the top ten hold roughly 3.8%. The chain joins TRDV2 to TRDJ1; TRDD3 is a possible D gene (5 bases). The sequence came from a child who was a newborn, infant or young child, either healthy, febrile or measles-vaccinated (not recorded which). Material: blood. The CDR3 spells CACDSLTGFDKLIF. The CDR3 DNA reads as TGTGCCTGTGACTCGCTTACTGGTTTTGATAAACTCATCTTT.